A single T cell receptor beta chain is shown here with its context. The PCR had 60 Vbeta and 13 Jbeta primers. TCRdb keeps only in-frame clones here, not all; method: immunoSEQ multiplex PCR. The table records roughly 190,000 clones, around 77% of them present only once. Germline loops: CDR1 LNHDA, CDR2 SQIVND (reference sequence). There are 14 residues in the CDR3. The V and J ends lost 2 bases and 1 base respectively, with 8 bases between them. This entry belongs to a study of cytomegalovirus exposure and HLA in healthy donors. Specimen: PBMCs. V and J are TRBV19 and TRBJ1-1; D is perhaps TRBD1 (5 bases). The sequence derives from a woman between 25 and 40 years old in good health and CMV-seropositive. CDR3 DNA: TGTGCCAGTAGTATACAGGGTCCGAACACTGAAGCTTTCTTT. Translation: CASSIQGPNTEAFF. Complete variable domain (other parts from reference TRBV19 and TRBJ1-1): DGGITQSPKYLFRKEGQNVTLSCEQNLNHDAMYWYRQDPGQGLRLIYYSQIVNDFQKGDIAEGYSVSREKKESFPLTVTSAQKNPTAFYLCASSIQGPNTEAFFGQGTRLTVV.